These 24 T cell receptor beta chains originate from one sample sequenced in a study of T cell clones after liver transplantation (dated by TCRdb to between 2018 and 2021). Library method: the immunoSEQ multiplex PCR assay. The source is immuneACCESS, and TCRdb retained only in-frame sequences with V and J called. Part of the clones is not carried over; for the studies checked, unresolved V genes explain less than half of this, and the remainder is unexplained. Present in this sample are 80,000 or so clones, around four fifths of which were seen just once. Jointly, the top ten make up 0.47% of the sample. Sequencing used CD4+ T cells from blood, obtained 45 to 47 months after liver transplant. These receptors originate from a human patient who received a liver transplant. Following transplantation, T cells from the graft donor may be among those present.

This chain uses TRBV12-5 with TRBJ2-1; TRBD2 matches 9 bases. In germline, CDR1 is LGHNT, CDR2 FRNRAP. The CDR3 totals 17 residues. Trimming removed 4 bases from V and 6 bases from J; junction bases left unmatched: 13. The CDR3 DNA sequence: TGTGCTAGTGGTTCGGGGCTCGGGGCGGGAGGGGGCAATGAGCAGTTCTTC. It yields the protein CASGSGLGAGGGNEQFF.

V is TRBV5-1 and J is TRBJ1-4, with a possible D match to TRBD1 (5 bases). The V end was cut by 2 bases, the J end by 5 bases, with 10 bases between. Germline CDR1 SGHRS, CDR2 YFSETQ. This CDR3 is 14 amino acids long. The CDR3 reads CASSLTGGNEKLFF. The CDR3 region has the DNA TGCGCCAGCAGCTTAACGGGGGGGAATGAAAAACTGTTTTTT.

The gene calls are TRBV6-6 and TRBJ2-2; no clear D. The CDR3 covers 13 residues. Germline V CDR1 and CDR2: MNHNY, SVGAGI (reference sequence). Trimming took 7 bases from V and 1 from J, leaving 7 bases between them. CDR3 residues: CASKIENTGELFF. The DNA for the CDR3 is TGTGCCAGCAAGATCGAGAACACCGGGGAGCTGTTTTTT.

The chain is built from TRBV5-1 and TRBJ1-4; D possibly corresponds to TRBD1 (6 bases). The CDR3 totals 14 residues. Germline CDR1 and CDR2: SGHRS and YFSETQ. The ends were cut back, 4 bases at V and 5 bases at J, with 12 bases in the middle. Here the CDR3 reads CASSLRGGNEKLFF. CDR3 nucleotide sequence: TGCGCCAGCAGCCTGAGGGGGGGAAATGAAAAACTGTTTTTT.

This sequence joins TRBV5-4 and TRBJ2-7; weak D call: TRBD1 (5 bases). The CDR3 runs 14 residues. Trimming took off 0 bases at V and 4 bases at J, with 11 bases between the two ends. Looked up from germline, CDR1 is SGHNT and CDR2 is YYREEE (reference sequence). The CDR3 loop reads CASSLGLGEYEQYF. CDR3 DNA: TGTGCCAGCAGCTTGGGGCTAGGGGAATACGAGCAGTACTTC.

V and J are TRBV6-1 and TRBJ2-7; D is undetermined. V lost 6 bases and J lost 4, with 10 bases in between. The CDR3 contains 12 residues. Germline V lookup: CDR1 MNHNS, CDR2 SASEGT. In DNA, the CDR3 is TGTGCCAGCAGGGGAATGAAATACGAGCAGTACTTC. Translating it yields CASRGMKYEQYF.

Only a few counts were recorded for this clone. The V and J genes are TRBV27 and TRBJ2-7; 7 nucleotides align to TRBD2. CDR3 length equals 15 residues. Germline loops: CDR1 MNHEY, CDR2 SMNVEV (reference sequence). V lost 2 bases to trimming and J lost 5 bases; unmatched junction nucleotides: 9. The CDR3 protein is CASSLGWTSEHEQYF. In DNA form, the CDR3 reads TGTGCCAGCAGTTTAGGATGGACTAGTGAGCACGAGCAGTACTTC.

The chain joins TRBV5-1 to TRBJ1-2; possibly TRBD1 for D (5 bases). Germline CDR1 SGHRS, CDR2 YFSETQ. Trimming pared 2 bases from V and 8 bases from J, leaving 13 bases between. The CDR3 consists of 13 residues. DNA of the CDR3: TGCGCCAGCAGCTTATCAGGGCTTGAAGGCTACACCTTC. Translation: CASSLSGLEGYTF.

This chain joins TRBV5-1 and TRBJ1-1; D unclear. Trimming removed 0 bases at V and 2 bases at J, with 8 bases between. The germline CDR1 and CDR2 sequences are SGHRS and YFSETQ. CDR3 length: 14 residues. The CDR3 reads CASSLENVNTEAFF. The DNA for the CDR3 is TGCGCCAGCAGCTTGGAGAACGTTAACACTGAAGCTTTCTTT.

The chain links TRBV27 to TRBJ1-1, with D tentatively TRBD1 (6 bases). The germline V and J ends were trimmed by 2 bases and 1 base, with 8 bases remaining between them. This CDR3 has 14 amino acids. Germline V gene data show CDR1 as MNHEY and CDR2 as SMNVEV (reference sequence). The CDR3 DNA reads TGTGCCAGCAGTTTAAGGGGGGGGAACACTGAAGCTTTCTTT. It codes for CASSLRGGNTEAFF.

This sequence joins TRBV5-1 and TRBJ2-7; a weak D match, TRBD2 (6 bases). CDR1 is SGHRS, CDR2 YFSETQ, per germline. V gave up 4 bases and J gave up 2 bases, with 13 bases separating them. This CDR3 has 14 residues. CDR3 region: CASSLRDSAYEQYF. Here the CDR3 DNA reads TGCGCCAGCAGCCTTAGGGACTCTGCCTACGAGCAGTACTTC.

The chain couples TRBV28 to TRBJ2-3, with a tentative D call TRBD1 (5 bases). This CDR3 has 14 amino acids. The V and J ends lost 7 bases and 7 bases respectively, with 18 bases between them. Per the germline V gene, CDR1 is MDHEN and CDR2 is SYDVKM. This chain's CDR3 is CASTLQGPYYTQYF. CDR3 in DNA: TGTGCCAGCACTTTGCAGGGTCCCTATTATACGCAGTATTTT.

The V and J genes are TRBV6-5 and TRBJ1-5; 7 nucleotides align to TRBD1. The germline gives CDR1 MNHEY, CDR2 SVGAGI. The V and J ends lost 10 bases and 4 bases, in that order; junction bases with no gene match: 7. The CDR3 extends over 13 amino acids. CDR3 amino acids: CAIAGQRNQPQHF. In nucleotides, the CDR3 is TGTGCCATCGCGGGACAGAGGAATCAGCCCCAGCATTTT.

The chain uses TRBV2 and TRBJ1-2; D not certain. CDR1 is SNHLY, CDR2 FYNNEI, per germline. CDR3 length: 12 residues. Trimming took off 7 bases at V and 1 base at J, with 7 bases between the two ends. The CDR3 sequence: CASNPDNYGYTF. In DNA form, the CDR3 reads TGTGCCAGCAATCCGGATAACTATGGCTACACCTTC.

V usage is TRBV14 and J usage is TRBJ1-2; 9 nucleotides agree with TRBD1. Germline CDR1 and CDR2: SGHDN and FVKESK. This CDR3 has 15 residues. The V gene end was trimmed by 5 bases and the J gene end by 8 bases; junction bases not matched to a gene: 12. As DNA, the CDR3 is TGTGCCAGCAGCTCCAAATCACAGGGGGCTGGCGGCTACACCTTC. Encoded protein: CASSSKSQGAGGYTF. The variable domain in full, completed from reference TRBV14 and TRBJ1-2, reads EAGVTQFPSHSVIEKGQTVTLRCDPISGHDNLYWYRRVMGKEIKFLLHFVKESKQDESGMPNNRFLAERTGGTYSTLKVQPAELEDSGVYFCASSSKSQGAGGYTFGSGTRLTVV.

The rearrangement links TRBV18 to TRBJ2-7, with D perhaps assigned TRBD1 or TRBD2 (5 bases each). The V end was cut by 2 bases, the J end by 6 bases, with 14 bases between. This CDR3 spans 14 amino acids. CDR1 and CDR2 from the germline V gene are KGHSH and LQKENI. The chain's CDR3 is CASSPAGTASEQYF. CDR3 coding DNA: TGTGCCAGCTCACCAGCCGGGACGGCCTCCGAGCAGTACTTC.

The rearrangement joins TRBV28 to TRBJ1-4, with a possible D match to TRBD1 (6 bases). CDR1 and CDR2 (germline): MDHEN, SYDVKM. Trimming pared 8 bases from V and 3 bases from J, leaving 13 bases between. The CDR3 is 14 amino acids. CDR3 in DNA: TGTGCCAGCCTTCGAGGGGGATCTAATGAAAAACTGTTTTTT. Residues: CASLRGGSNEKLFF.

V gene TRBV6-1 combines with J gene TRBJ1-1; D uncertain. Germline CDR1 and CDR2: MNHNS and SASEGT. The CDR3 runs to 15 residues. V lost 1 base to trimming and J lost 2 bases, with 11 bases between them. This chain's CDR3 is CASSEGPRPNTEAFF. CDR3 coding DNA: TGTGCCAGCAGTGAAGGGCCCAGGCCCAACACTGAAGCTTTCTTT.

The chain joins TRBV5-6 to TRBJ2-3; D ambiguous. The CDR3 has 15 amino acids. V dropped 0 bases and J dropped 0 bases, with 8 bases sitting between them. Germline CDR1 SGHDT, CDR2 YYEEEE. DNA for the CDR3: TGTGCCAGCAGCTTGGGGCTGGGGAGCACAGATACGCAGTATTTT. It is translated as CASSLGLGSTDTQYF.

The rearrangement uses TRBV6-1 and TRBJ1-5; 8 bases map to TRBD1. With 5 bases clipped from V and 6 bases from J, the junction kept 9 bases outside the gene matches. Germline-derived CDR1 and CDR2 are MNHNS and SASEGT. The CDR3 sequence is 15 residues long. The CDR3 sequence: CASSKQGGVGQPQHF. DNA for the CDR3: TGTGCCAGCAGTAAACAGGGGGGAGTAGGTCAGCCCCAGCATTTT.

The CDR3 sequence: CASSGEGDYGYTF. CDR3 DNA: TGTGCCAGCAGTGGGGAGGGGGACTATGGCTACACCTTC. The chain couples TRBV25-1 to TRBJ1-2; D perhaps matches TRBD1 (6 bases). Germline values: CDR1 MGHDK, CDR2 SYGVNS. V was pared by 4 bases and J by 3 bases, with 9 bases between. The CDR3 sequence is 13 residues long.

V is TRBV5-1 and J is TRBJ2-1; D is uncertain. V lost 3 bases and J lost 10, with 20 bases in between. Per the germline V gene, CDR1 is SGHRS and CDR2 is YFSETQ. This CDR3 contains 15 residues. The CDR3 protein is CASSSPGPPMEEQFF. The CDR3 DNA sequence: TGCGCCAGCAGCTCCCCAGGACCGCCAATGGAGGAGCAGTTCTTC. Complete variable domain (other parts from reference TRBV5-1 and TRBJ2-1): KAGVTQTPRYLIKTRGQQVTLSCSPISGHRSVSWYQQTPGQGLQFLFEYFSETQRNKGNFPGRFSGRQFSNSRSEMNVSTLELGDSALYLCASSSPGPPMEEQFFGPGTRLTVL.

The chain uses TRBV4-2 and TRBJ1-1; tentatively, D is TRBD1 (5 bases). V lost 5 bases and J 3 bases, leaving 16 bases between the germline ends. From germline, CDR1 is LGHNA and CDR2 YNFKEQ. This CDR3 is built from 15 residues. CDR3 DNA sequence: TGTGCCAGCAGCTTTTCAGGGATAGGAGACACTGAAGCTTTCTTT. Its translation is CASSFSGIGDTEAFF.

The chain links TRBV28 to TRBJ2-1; 13 bases are a match to TRBD2. CDR1 and CDR2 from the germline V gene are MDHEN and SYDVKM. The V and J ends lost 5 bases and 15 bases, in that order; junction bases with no gene match: 13. CDR3 length: 15 residues. The CDR3 loop reads CASSTGLAGEKAPFF. CDR3 in DNA: TGTGCCAGCAGTACTGGACTAGCGGGAGAGAAGGCCCCGTTCTTC.